Sequencing of this TCR beta chain was carried out in a study of CD8+ T cells in alopecia areata. The overall study: Administration of oral tofacitinib to treated patients was at 5 to 10 mg twice daily.

As part of sample collection, lesional scalp punch biopsies and peripheral blood were taken from alopecia areata patients. CD4+ and CD8+ T cells were sorted from PBMCs. There are 11 residues in the CDR3. Trimming removed 1 base from V and 7 bases from J, with 2 bases in between. Germline CDR1 is GTSNPN and CDR2 is SVGIG (reference sequence). Following extraction, RNA underwent reverse transcription to cDNA, which served as the sequencing template. Repertoires were generated with immunoSEQ multiplex PCR, while TCRdb's copy carries only in-frame clones and drops some. The data contain 150,000 to 200,000 clones, roughly 66% of them singletons.

Sequences were derived from CD8+ T cells sorted from blood, sampled at week 0. The V gene is TRBV30, the J gene TRBJ1-6; no clear D gene. This sequence originates from a human donor with alopecia areata. The CDR3 sequence is CAWSENSPLHF. The CDR3 nucleotides are TGTGCCTGGAGTGAGAATTCACCCCTCCACTTT.